This T cell receptor beta chain was obtained from a study of blood T cell repertoires in COVID-19. Across the study: T cells, B-cell-depleted T cells, or PBMCs provided the cDNA or gDNA that served as material.

In germline, CDR1 is SGHDN, CDR2 FVKESK. There are 15 residues in the CDR3. The V segment lost 0 bases and the J segment 5 bases; nucleotides outside the gene matches: 6. Authors' processing steps: Researchers report that nucleated cell counts were estimated from reference gene primer amplification. The repertoire was sequenced with immunoSEQ multiplex PCR; TCRdb's copy has only in-frame clones and lacks some. The DNA was the basis for D and trimming; V, J and clone size are from that table. There are around 300,000 clones in the sample; about 88% occur only once, and 3% lies in the top ten. Sequences were obtained from PBMCs or T cells enriched from blood (not recorded which). V usage is TRBV14 and J usage is TRBJ2-5; TRBD2 aligns across 7 bases. This sequence originates from a woman aged 50 to 60 who had recovered from COVID-19. The CDR3: CASSQDYGGGETQYF. The CDR3 DNA reads as TGTGCCAGCAGCCAAGATTACGGGGGAGGGGAGACCCAGTACTTC.